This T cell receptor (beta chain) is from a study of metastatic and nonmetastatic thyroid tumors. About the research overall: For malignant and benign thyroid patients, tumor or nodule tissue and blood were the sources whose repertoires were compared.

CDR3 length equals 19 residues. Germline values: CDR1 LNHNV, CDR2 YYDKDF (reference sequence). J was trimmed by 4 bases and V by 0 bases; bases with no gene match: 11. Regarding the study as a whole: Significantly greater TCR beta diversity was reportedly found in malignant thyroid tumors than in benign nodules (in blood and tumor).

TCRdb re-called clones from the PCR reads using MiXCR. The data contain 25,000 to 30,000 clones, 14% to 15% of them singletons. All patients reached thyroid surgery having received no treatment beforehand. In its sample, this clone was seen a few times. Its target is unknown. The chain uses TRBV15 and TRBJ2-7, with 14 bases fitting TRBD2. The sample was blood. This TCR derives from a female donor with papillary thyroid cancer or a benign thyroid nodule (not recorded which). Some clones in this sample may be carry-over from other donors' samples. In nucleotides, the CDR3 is TGTGCCACCAGCAGAGATCCCGGGACTAGCGGGAGTAATTGGTACGAGCAGTACTTC. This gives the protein CATSRDPGTSGSNWYEQYF.